This entry features one TCR beta chain sequence. Antigen specificity is unknown. CDR1 and CDR2 (germline): MNHEY, SVGAGI. This CDR3 is 14 amino acids long. The source of the sample is a study of cytomegalovirus exposure and HLA in healthy donors. Researchers ran the PCR with 60 Vbeta and 13 Jbeta primers. Generated by immunoSEQ multiplex PCR, the TCRdb table keeps only in-frame clones and is missing some. The sample totals approximately 130,000 clones. Study-level points and caveats: There were some V segments, including TRBV6-2 and TRBV6-3, excluded as indistinguishable.

The rearrangement links TRBV6-5 to TRBJ2-5; 8 nucleotides agree with TRBD2. The DNA end lines up better with TRBJ2-7; the J call may be wrong. The specimen was PBMCs. The source of this sequence is a woman aged 55 to 70 in good health and CMV-seronegative. CDR3 sequence (DNA): TGTGCCAGCAGTTATAAGCGGGGGTATTACGAGCAGTACTTC. Protein product: CASSYKRGYYEQYF.